Listed here are 5 T cell receptor beta chains from one sample, sequenced in a study of naive and memory T cell subsets (dated by TCRdb to the late 2010s). The study reported a robust and sensitive protocol to amplify, sequence and analyze TCRs, based on 3' ligation of a UMI-containing oligonucleotide to TCR cDNA. The method behind the library was 5' RACE. The sample was run on an Illumina MiSeq. The ligated cDNA was amplified in four rounds of PCR with nested alpha and beta constant region primers together with the SP2 primer. Clones were called with MiXCR by TCRdb after fastp trimmed the public reads at Q25, and only in-frame beta chains were retained. Each CDR3 protein appears once, grouped with its most common genes and DNA. The sample table holds 55,000 to 65,000 distinct CDR3 sequences, of which under 10% were seen once. 15% to 20% of the sample is in the top ten clones. The receptors were gathered from a female donor in good health.

This clonotype was seen a few times. The V call is TRBV30, the J call TRBJ1-5; D gene uncertain. The V and J ends lost 0 bases and 3 bases respectively, with 9 bases between them. The CDR3 spans 14 residues. Germline V CDR1 and CDR2: GTSNPN, SVGIG (reference sequence). The CDR3 is CAWSVGQVNQPQHF. DNA for the CDR3: TGTGCCTGGAGTGTAGGGCAGGTCAATCAGCCCCAGCATTTT.

Many counts were recorded for this clonotype. The chain has TRBV10-3 and TRBJ2-2; D not resolved. In germline, CDR1 is ENHRY, CDR2 SYGVKD. This CDR3 has 16 amino acids. The V end was cut by 3 bases, the J end by 0 bases, with 11 bases between. The CDR3 loop reads CAISEIAASNTGELFF. The CDR3 region has the DNA TGTGCCATCAGTGAAATTGCAGCCTCGAACACCGGGGAGCTGTTTTTT.

This clonotype was seen ten or more times. V gene TRBV9 combines with J gene TRBJ2-7; D possibly matches TRBD1 or TRBD2 (5 bases each). Trimming took off 0 bases at V and 4 bases at J, with 11 bases between the two ends. Germline V gene lookup returns CDR1 SGDLS and CDR2 YYNGEE. The CDR3 runs to 14 residues. The CDR3 nucleotides read TGTGCCAGCAGCGTAGAATTGGGGGATTACGAGCAGTACTTC. It codes for CASSVELGDYEQYF.

V gene TRBV19 combines with J gene TRBJ2-1; a possible D gene is TRBD2 (6 bases). This CDR3 is built from 14 residues. In germline, CDR1 is LNHDA, CDR2 SQIVND (reference sequence). Trimming took 5 bases from V and 8 from J, leaving 16 bases between them. The DNA for the CDR3 is TGTGCCAGTAGTGCGCCCCTGGGAGGCGATGAGCAGTTCTTC. Residues: CASSAPLGGDEQFF.

This clonotype was recorded many times. V usage is TRBV6-1 and J usage is TRBJ2-1; 7 nucleotides agree with TRBD1. After removal of 6 bases from V and 9 bases from J, the junction contained 8 bases not matched to a gene. Germline CDR1 reads MNHNS; CDR2 reads SASEGT. This CDR3 contains 13 residues. The CDR3 reads CASSPDRVGEQFF. As DNA, the CDR3 is TGTGCCAGCAGCCCTGACAGGGTTGGTGAGCAGTTCTTC.